A single sample is the source of the 6 T cell receptor beta chains below, sequenced in a study of blood T cell repertoires in COVID-19. Profiled with immunoSEQ multiplex PCR; TCRdb holds only in-frame clones, not every one. The sample gives under 250,000 clones, about 83% of which show up once; more than 9% is in the top ten. Sequencing was done on a sample of peripheral blood. Receptor source: a man older than 75 with acute or convalescent COVID-19.

The V gene is TRBV5-1, the J gene TRBJ1-4; 7 bases map to TRBD1. In germline, CDR1 is SGHRS, CDR2 YFSETQ. Trimming took 3 bases from V and 4 from J; bases not matched to a gene: 3. This CDR3 has 14 amino acids. CDR3 coding DNA: TGCGCCAGCAGCTCACAGGGGAATAATGAAAAACTGTTTTTT. Residues: CASSSQGNNEKLFF.

The chain is built from TRBV13 and TRBJ1-1; no reliable D call. This CDR3 region has 13 residues. V was cut by 5 bases and J by 1 base, with 8 bases left in between. From germline, CDR1 is PRHDT and CDR2 FYEKMQ (reference sequence). The CDR3 region is CASSPTENTEAFF. In nucleotides, the CDR3 is TGTGCCAGCAGCCCTACTGAGAACACTGAAGCTTTCTTT. Complete variable domain (other parts from reference TRBV13 and TRBJ1-1): AAGVIQSPRHLIKEKRETATLKCYPIPRHDTVYWYQQGPGQDPQFLISFYEKMQSDKGSIPDRFSAQQFSDYHSELNMSSLELGDSALYFCASSPTENTEAFFGQGTRLTVV.

The V call is TRBV28, the J call TRBJ1-1; TRBD1 is a possible D gene (6 bases). The CDR3 extends over 12 amino acids. With 10 bases removed from V and 4 bases from J, the gap between germline ends came to 13 bases. The germline gives CDR1 MDHEN, CDR2 SYDVKM. CDR3 coding DNA: TGTGCCACCAAGAGGGGGACCACTGAAGCTTTCTTT. This translates into CATKRGTTEAFF.

The rearrangement uses TRBV3-1 (or the pseudogene TRBV3-2) and TRBJ2-7; no firm D call. Trimming took 2 bases from V and 4 from J, leaving 15 bases between them. In germline, CDR1 is LGHDT, CDR2 YNNKEL (reference sequence). The CDR3 covers 15 residues. CDR3 bases: TGTGCCAGCAGCCAAATTTCTTCCCCCTTATACGAGCAGTACTTC. Encoded protein: CASSQISSPLYEQYF.

J is TRBJ1-1 and V is TRBV9, with no clear D. Trimming removed 4 bases from V and 0 bases from J, with 10 bases in between. Germline CDR1 reads SGDLS; CDR2 reads YYNGEE. CDR3 length: 14 residues. This chain's CDR3 is CASSFSGLNTEAFF. For the CDR3, the DNA is TGTGCCAGCAGCTTCTCAGGTCTGAACACTGAAGCTTTCTTT.

The V and J genes are TRBV6-6 and TRBJ2-7; 9 nucleotides agree with TRBD1. The CDR3 covers 15 residues. Germline values: CDR1 MNHNY, CDR2 SVGAGI (reference sequence). V shed 6 bases and J 3 bases; nucleotides not matched to a gene: 9. The CDR3: CASRGTGTGHYEQYF. CDR3 DNA: TGTGCCAGCAGGGGAACCGGGACAGGGCACTACGAGCAGTACTTC.